The 27 T cell receptor beta chains below all came from one sample that was sequenced in a study of cytomegalovirus exposure and HLA in healthy donors. PCR involved 60 Vbeta and 13 Jbeta primers. Method: immunoSEQ multiplex PCR; TCRdb's copy keeps in-frame clones and lacks some. The sample gives some 180,000 clones, around 80% of which show up once; 1.5% to 2% is in the top ten. Input material: PBMCs. These TCRs come from a woman in her thirties in good health and CMV-seronegative.

This clone showed up just a few times. CDR3 nucleotides: TGTGCCTGGAGTCCCGGGACAGGGATAGATCAGCCCCAGCATTTT. Translating it yields CAWSPGTGIDQPQHF. The J gene is TRBJ1-5, the V gene TRBV30; 9 bases fit TRBD1. With 2 bases clipped from V and 5 bases from J, the junction kept 7 bases outside the gene matches. This CDR3 contains 15 residues. Germline CDR1 reads GTSNPN; CDR2 reads SVGIG (reference sequence).

The J gene is TRBJ1-3, the V gene TRBV7-9; possible D gene TRBD1, 5 bases. CDR1 and CDR2 (germline): SEHNR, FQNEAQ (reference sequence). This CDR3 has 16 amino acids. V lost 3 bases and J 0 bases, leaving 12 bases between the germline ends. CDR3 sequence: CASSFRDTRSGNTIYF. CDR3 DNA: TGTGCCAGCAGCTTCAGGGATACCCGCTCTGGAAACACCATATATTTT.

The gene calls are TRBV9 and TRBJ2-5, with TRBD1 as a possible D gene (5 bases). Germline V gene lookup returns CDR1 SGDLS and CDR2 YYNGEE. Trimming took 4 bases from V and 1 from J, leaving 11 bases between them. This CDR3 contains 14 residues. CDR3 protein: CASSPGSSQETQYF. The CDR3, as DNA: TGTGCCAGCAGCCCAGGGTCCTCCCAAGAGACCCAGTACTTC.

The chain links TRBV27 to TRBJ1-1; 11 nucleotides line up with TRBD1. Trimming cost V 4 bases and J 6 bases; bases outside gene matches: 4. This CDR3 spans 14 amino acids. From germline, CDR1 is MNHEY and CDR2 SMNVEV (reference sequence). CDR3: CASSYGTGGAEAFF. The CDR3 region has the DNA TGTGCCAGCAGTTATGGGACAGGGGGGGCTGAAGCTTTCTTT.

This rearrangement joins TRBV5-1 to TRBJ2-3; no firm D call. V lost 1 base, J lost 0 bases, and 9 bases lay in between. CDR1 is SGHRS, CDR2 YFSETQ, per germline. This CDR3 has 15 residues. The CDR3 nucleotides read TGCGCCAGCAGCTTGCAAAGTAGAAGCACAGATACGCAGTATTTT. Translation: CASSLQSRSTDTQYF.

This chain connects TRBV11-2 to TRBJ2-3, with D hard to call. Germline V CDR1 and CDR2: SGHAT, FQNNGV. The CDR3 sequence is 12 residues long. V shed 3 bases and J shed 3 bases, with 4 bases lying between them. Here the CDR3 DNA reads TGTGCCAGCAGCTTTCATACAGATACGCAGTATTTT. Translating it yields CASSFHTDTQYF.

This rearrangement joins TRBV5-6 to TRBJ1-1, with a possible D match to TRBD1 (6 bases). CDR3 length: 15 residues. Looked up from germline, CDR1 is SGHDT and CDR2 is YYEEEE. V was cut by 1 base and J by 3 bases, with 13 bases left in between. CDR3 sequence (DNA): TGTGCCAGCAGCTTGTATTCAGGGGTGGACACTGAAGCTTTCTTT. Translating it yields CASSLYSGVDTEAFF.

The chain carries TRBV6-6 and TRBJ1-5; D call uncertain. Trimming stripped 5 bases from V and 5 bases from J, with 10 bases between. Germline V gene data show CDR1 as MNHNY and CDR2 as SVGAGI (reference sequence). The CDR3 loop spans 13 amino acids. The DNA for the CDR3 is TGTGCCAGCAGTACTGGTTTAGATCAGCCCCAGCATTTT. Translated: CASSTGLDQPQHF.

The chain has TRBV9 and TRBJ2-5, with 7 bases fitting TRBD2. CDR3 length: 18 residues. Germline trimming cut 4 bases from V and 0 bases from J; bases unmatched to any gene: 15. The germline V gene encodes CDR1 SGDLS and CDR2 YYNGEE. The DNA for the CDR3 is TGTGCCAGCAGCCCAGGACTTGGAGCGGGGACGTACCAAGAGACCCAGTACTTC. Amino acid sequence: CASSPGLGAGTYQETQYF.

The chain joins TRBV5-6 to TRBJ1-4; 7 bases fit TRBD1. CDR1 and CDR2 from the germline V gene are SGHDT and YYEEEE. J was trimmed by 4 bases and V by 0 bases; bases with no gene match: 6. The CDR3 consists of 16 residues. The CDR3 nucleotides are TGTGCCAGCAGCTTGGTTCCGGGACAGATTAATGAAAAACTGTTTTTT. Protein product: CASSLVPGQINEKLFF. The variable domain in full, completed from reference TRBV5-6 and TRBJ1-4, reads DAGVTQSPTHLIKTRGQQVTLRCSPKSGHDTVSWYQQALGQGPQFIFQYYEEEERQRGNFPDRFSGHQFPNYSSELNVNALLLGDSALYLCASSLVPGQINEKLFFGSGTQLSVL.

This chain joins TRBV30 and TRBJ1-3; 7 nucleotides line up with TRBD1. Germline values: CDR1 GTSNPN, CDR2 SVGIG (reference sequence). The CDR3 sequence is 15 residues long. V dropped 2 bases and J dropped 2; count of bases not matched to a gene: 6. The CDR3 sequence: CAWSPKRGPGNTIYF. The CDR3 DNA sequence: TGTGCCTGGAGTCCGAAAAGGGGGCCTGGAAACACCATATATTTT.

The rearrangement joins TRBV29-1 to TRBJ2-7; possibly TRBD2 for D (5 bases). Per germline, CDR1 SQVTM and CDR2 ANQGSEA. Trimming shortened V by 7 bases and J by 4 bases, and 14 bases separated the two germline ends. The CDR3 length is 12 residues. The DNA for the CDR3 is TGCAGCGCCGGGGATCCAGCTTACGAGCAGTACTTC. It specifies CSAGDPAYEQYF.

V gene TRBV29-1 combines with J gene TRBJ1-5, with 7 bases that match TRBD1. The trim removed 5 bases at V and 5 bases at J, leaving 9 bases unmatched. CDR1 is SQVTM, CDR2 ANQGSEA, per germline. The CDR3 covers 14 residues. The CDR3 region has the DNA TGCAGCGTTCAGACAGGGAGTATCGATCAGCCCCAGCATTTT. The encoded protein is CSVQTGSIDQPQHF.

This chain joins TRBV7-3 and TRBJ2-5, with 7 positions matching TRBD2. Trimming removed 4 bases from V and 5 bases from J; junction bases left unmatched: 10. Germline CDR1 and CDR2: SGHTA and FQGTGA. This CDR3 comprises 15 residues. The CDR3 reads CASSSGPGREETQYF. The CDR3 DNA reads TGTGCCAGCAGCTCCGGCCCAGGGAGGGAGGAGACCCAGTACTTC. The full variable domain, completed using reference TRBV7-3 and TRBJ2-5, is GAGVSQTPSNKVTEKGKYVELRCDPISGHTALYWYRQSLGQGPEFLIYFQGTGAADDSGLPNDRFFAVRPEGSVSTLKIQRTERGDSAVYLCASSSGPGREETQYFGPGTRLLVL.

This clone was counted between two and nine times. The chain couples TRBV7-9 to TRBJ2-7, with a possible D match to TRBD1 (5 bases). Deletions cut 1 base from V and 1 base from J, with 17 bases between. CDR3 length: 17 amino acids. Germline lookup yields CDR1 SEHNR and CDR2 FQNEAQ (reference sequence). CDR3 nucleotide sequence: TGTGCCAGCAGCTTAGATTCGTGGGGCTTGGCATCCTACGAGCAGTACTTC. Encoded protein: CASSLDSWGLASYEQYF. Together with reference TRBV7-9 and TRBJ2-7, the CDR3 gives the full variable domain: DTGVSQNPRHKITKRGQNVTFRCDPISEHNRLYWYRQTLGQGPEFLTYFQNEAQLEKSRLLSDRFSAERPKGSFSTLEIQRTEQGDSAMYLCASSLDSWGLASYEQYFGPGTRLTVT.

This chain joins TRBV18 and TRBJ1-1; 9 nucleotides agree with TRBD1. V lost 4 bases and J lost 3; bases outside the gene matches: 3. The CDR3 runs to 14 residues. The germline gives CDR1 KGHSH, CDR2 LQKENI. CDR3 region: CASSRTGEDTEAFF. CDR3 nucleotides: TGTGCCAGCTCACGGACAGGGGAGGACACTGAAGCTTTCTTT.

This chain connects TRBV30 to TRBJ2-2, with 9 bases matching TRBD2. CDR3 length: 18 residues. CDR1 and CDR2 from the germline V gene are GTSNPN and SVGIG (reference sequence). V was clipped by 5 bases and J by 2 bases; unmatched bases: 15. The CDR3 here is CAWDPLGLAGYNTGELFF. In DNA form, the CDR3 reads TGTGCCTGGGATCCATTGGGGCTAGCGGGGTATAACACCGGGGAGCTGTTTTTT.

This clone occurred a few times. The chain employs TRBV19 and TRBJ1-1, with a possible D match to TRBD1 (5 bases). Trimming stripped 4 bases from V and 1 base from J, with 10 bases between. The CDR3 has 14 residues. CDR1 and CDR2 from the germline V gene are LNHDA and SQIVND (reference sequence). The CDR3 region is CASSTRDRNTEAFF. CDR3 nucleotides: TGTGCCAGTAGTACACGAGACAGGAACACTGAAGCTTTCTTT.

V usage is TRBV5-1 and J usage is TRBJ1-5, with a weak D call TRBD1 (6 bases). This CDR3 region has 14 residues. Germline V gene lookup returns CDR1 SGHRS and CDR2 YFSETQ. The V gene lost 2 bases and the J gene lost 3 bases, with 9 bases spanning the gap. CDR3 sequence: CASSFGQPNQPQHF. The CDR3 coding sequence is TGCGCCAGCAGCTTTGGACAGCCCAATCAGCCCCAGCATTTT. The complete variable domain, with remaining parts taken from reference TRBV5-1 and TRBJ1-5, reads KAGVTQTPRYLIKTRGQQVTLSCSPISGHRSVSWYQQTPGQGLQFLFEYFSETQRNKGNFPGRFSGRQFSNSRSEMNVSTLELGDSALYLCASSFGQPNQPQHFGDGTRLSIL.

V usage is TRBV7-9 and J usage is TRBJ1-1; tentative D call: TRBD1 (6 bases). CDR1 is SEHNR and CDR2 is FQNEAQ in the germline V gene (reference sequence). V lost 7 bases to trimming and J lost 0 bases, with 15 bases between them. The CDR3 has 15 amino acids. Written as DNA, the CDR3 is TGTGCCAGCAAGAACTTGGGGGCCATGAACACTGAAGCTTTCTTT. It is translated as CASKNLGAMNTEAFF.

This sequence joins TRBV27 and TRBJ1-5, with D perhaps TRBD1 (5 bases). The V gene lost 1 base and the J gene lost 1 base, with 8 bases spanning the gap. CDR1 and CDR2 from the germline V gene are MNHEY and SMNVEV (reference sequence). The CDR3 contains 15 residues. CDR3 sequence reads: CASSLWGESNQPQHF. The CDR3 DNA reads TGTGCCAGCAGTTTATGGGGCGAGAGCAATCAGCCCCAGCATTTT.

The chain combines TRBV6-5 with TRBJ2-6, with D perhaps TRBD1 (5 bases). Trimming took 6 bases from V and 4 from J, leaving 10 bases between them. CDR1 and CDR2 from the germline V gene are MNHEY and SVGAGI. CDR3 length: 14 residues. The CDR3 coding sequence is TGTGCCAGCAGGGACATGGCGGGGGCCAACGTCCTGACTTTC. It is translated as CASRDMAGANVLTF.

The table lists this clone with a few counts. The V and J genes are TRBV6-1 and TRBJ1-5; TRBD1 matches at 11 bases. CDR3 length: 15 residues. Trimming cost V 1 base and J 6 bases; bases outside gene matches: 2. Germline values: CDR1 MNHNS, CDR2 SASEGT. The CDR3 DNA follows: TGTGCCAGCAGTGAAGAAGGACAGGGGGCTCAGCCCCAGCATTTT. It translates to CASSEEGQGAQPQHF.

The chain is built from TRBV10-1 and TRBJ2-3; 7 nucleotides align to TRBD1. The V segment lost 6 bases and the J segment 2 bases; nucleotides outside the gene matches: 8. CDR3 length equals 15 residues. The germline gives CDR1 WNHNN, CDR2 SYGVQD (reference sequence). The CDR3 DNA follows: TGCGCCAGCAGCGCCGGGACAGTGTTCACAGATACGCAGTATTTT. It yields the protein CASSAGTVFTDTQYF.

The V gene is TRBV9, the J gene TRBJ2-5, with TRBD2 matching over 11 bases. The J segment lost 5 bases and the V segment lost 2 bases, leaving 14 bases of the junction unmatched. This CDR3 comprises 18 residues. Germline assignment: CDR1 SGDLS and CDR2 YYNGEE. In DNA, the CDR3 is TGTGCCAGCAGCGTCCAACACTCTGGACTAGCGGGCGGGGAGACCCAGTACTTC. Protein product: CASSVQHSGLAGGETQYF.

The rearrangement joins TRBV5-8 to TRBJ1-1, with D unclear. V was trimmed by 4 bases and J by 4 bases, leaving 5 bases between them. The CDR3 spans 11 residues. Germline V gene lookup returns CDR1 SGHTS and CDR2 YDEGEE. CDR3 sequence reads: CASSILTEAFF. The CDR3 DNA is TGTGCCAGCAGCATCCTCACTGAAGCTTTCTTT.

The rearrangement uses TRBV4-2 and TRBJ2-7; TRBD1 is a possible D gene (6 bases). Germline V gene sequence: CDR1 LGHNA, CDR2 YNFKEQ. CDR3 length: 14 amino acids. Trimming shortened V by 3 bases and J by 5 bases, and 14 bases separated the two germline ends. The CDR3 sequence is CASSQGAIPHEQYF. Written as DNA, the CDR3 is TGTGCCAGCAGCCAGGGGGCCATCCCCCACGAGCAGTACTTC.